The source of this T cell receptor beta chain is a study of T cell responses to AZD1222 COVID-19 vaccine. Study-level results: Per reports, nearly half of all spike-specific TCRs target regions that are unmutated in variants.

As regards this clone: Its antigen remains unknown.

Sequenced by immunoSEQ multiplex PCR; TCRdb stores in-frame clones only, minus some. The sample holds under 95,000 clones; 65% to 90% are singletons and the top ten take around 8.2%. The TCR comes from an adult in good health. The sequenced sample was peripheral blood, obtained on day 0 of AZD1222 vaccination.

The CDR3 here is CASSGGGTSPLHF. DNA for the CDR3: TGTGCCAGCAGCGGAGGAGGTACATCACCCCTCCACTTT. The rearrangement links TRBV9 to TRBJ1-6; no clear D gene. Germline lookup yields CDR1 SGDLS and CDR2 YYNGEE. The V end lost 3 bases, the J end lost 10 bases, and 11 bases lay between the germline ends. The CDR3 has 13 amino acids.